These 17 T cell receptor beta chains were sequenced from one sample in a study of shared clonotypes between healthy human individuals. TCRdb's table, derived via immunoSEQ multiplex PCR, lists solely in-frame clones and lacks some. This sample has some 690,000 clones; around 90% occur once, and the top ten carry about 33%. Sample: memory CD8+ T cells from PBMCs. Sample subset: CD45RO+ cells pooled with CCR7-negative TemRA cells. The receptors were gathered from a man in his late teens or twenties in good health. Some clones in this sample may be carry-over from other donors' samples.

This clone was counted only a few times. The V and J genes are TRBV5-1 and TRBJ2-1, with 7 bases identical to TRBD2. The CDR3 totals 15 residues. Germline values: CDR1 SGHRS, CDR2 YFSETQ. V lost 0 bases, J lost 7 bases, and 7 bases stayed unmatched. In nucleotides, the CDR3 is TGCGCCAGCAGCTTGGGGGCGGGAGCGGGGAATGAGCAGTTCTTC. Translation gives CASSLGAGAGNEQFF.

The chain has TRBV5-4 and TRBJ2-1; tentatively, D is TRBD2 (6 bases). The CDR3 is 15 amino acids. Germline values: CDR1 SGHNT, CDR2 YYREEE (reference sequence). With 4 bases removed from V and 2 bases from J, the gap between germline ends came to 13 bases. The CDR3 region is CASSPREFAYNEQFF. Here the CDR3 DNA reads TGTGCCAGCAGCCCACGGGAGTTTGCCTACAATGAGCAGTTCTTC. Together with reference TRBV5-4 and TRBJ2-1, the CDR3 gives the full variable domain: ETGVTQSPTHLIKTRGQQVTLRCSSQSGHNTVSWYQQALGQGPQFIFQYYREEENGRGNFPPRFSGLQFPNYSSELNVNALELDDSALYLCASSPREFAYNEQFFGPGTRLTVL.

The V gene is TRBV4-2, the J gene TRBJ1-1, with D possibly being TRBD1 (6 bases). V was cut by 3 bases and J by 1 base, with 12 bases left in between. From germline, CDR1 is LGHNA and CDR2 YNFKEQ. The CDR3 has 15 residues. As DNA, the CDR3 is TGTGCCAGCAGCCATGTCGGGACATCGAACACTGAAGCTTTCTTT. Encoded protein: CASSHVGTSNTEAFF.

This clone was picked up one time. V gene TRBV7-9 combines with J gene TRBJ2-7; D gene uncertain. The V end was cut by 5 bases, the J end by 6 bases, with 11 bases between. The CDR3 is 12 residues long. Germline-derived CDR1 and CDR2 are SEHNR and FQNEAQ (reference sequence). CDR3 sequence: CASSPKVSEQYF. Here the CDR3 DNA reads TGTGCCAGCAGCCCGAAAGTGAGCGAGCAGTACTTC.

The rearrangement uses TRBV5-1 and TRBJ2-3, with 9 bases aligning to TRBD2. Germline V gene data show CDR1 as SGHRS and CDR2 as YFSETQ. This CDR3 contains 17 residues. Trimming removed 0 bases from V and 5 bases from J; junction bases left unmatched: 10. Written as DNA, the CDR3 is TGCGCCAGCAGCTTGGTGGGTGCGGGAGGGCCGGTAGATACGCAGTATTTT. Protein sequence: CASSLVGAGGPVDTQYF.

J is TRBJ2-2 and V is TRBV7-9; D possibly corresponds to TRBD1 (5 bases). Deletions cut 0 bases from V and 3 bases from J, with 8 bases between. The germline V gene encodes CDR1 SEHNR and CDR2 FQNEAQ (reference sequence). The CDR3 loop spans 15 amino acids. The CDR3 region is CASSLAQGHTGELFF. CDR3 DNA: TGTGCCAGCAGCTTAGCCCAGGGTCACACCGGGGAGCTGTTTTTT.

This clone was counted only a few times. The sample carries other DNA sequences with the same CDR3. J is TRBJ1-2 and V is TRBV15; TRBD1 matches 7 bases. The junction had 7 bases not matched to a gene; V was cut back by 5 bases and J by 4 bases. The CDR3 consists of 14 residues. Germline values: CDR1 LNHNV, CDR2 YYDKDF (reference sequence). In DNA form, the CDR3 reads TGTGCCACCAGCCGCGGACAGGTTGGCTATGGCTACACCTTC. As protein: CATSRGQVGYGYTF.

CDR3 sequence reads: CATGEGGPGNTIYF. The CDR3 nucleotides are TGTGCCACCGGTGAGGGAGGTCCTGGAAACACCATATATTTT. The chain is built from TRBV10-3 and TRBJ1-3; D not certain. Trimming cost V 10 bases and J 2 bases, with 15 bases left between them. The germline CDR1 and CDR2 sequences are ENHRY and SYGVKD. This CDR3 is 14 amino acids long.

The gene calls are TRBV27 and TRBJ2-1; D might be TRBD2 (6 bases). There are 16 residues in the CDR3. Germline CDR1 is MNHEY and CDR2 is SMNVEV (reference sequence). V dropped 6 bases and J dropped 0 bases, with 15 bases sitting between them. CDR3: CASSPMERVSYNEQFF. The CDR3 region has the DNA TGTGCCAGCAGCCCGATGGAGCGGGTCTCCTACAATGAGCAGTTCTTC.

This sequence joins TRBV4-3 and TRBJ2-1, with 11 bases that match TRBD2. J was trimmed by 3 bases and V by 6 bases; bases with no gene match: 4. CDR3 size: 15 residues. In germline, CDR1 is LGHNA, CDR2 YSLEER. CDR3 loop: CASSPGLADYNEQFF. In DNA, the CDR3 is TGCGCCAGCAGTCCGGGACTAGCGGACTACAATGAGCAGTTCTTC.

The count of this clone is one. The V and J genes are TRBV27 and TRBJ2-3; tentatively, D is TRBD1 (6 bases). Trimming removed 5 bases at V and 4 bases at J, with 19 bases between. The CDR3 runs 16 residues. Germline V gives CDR1 MNHEY, CDR2 SMNVEV (reference sequence). The CDR3: CASSLRQALGPDTQYF. The CDR3, as DNA: TGTGCCAGCAGTCTTCGACAGGCTTTGGGCCCAGATACGCAGTATTTT.

The chain couples TRBV10-1 to TRBJ2-1; a possible D gene is TRBD2 (7 bases). The germline CDR1 and CDR2 sequences are WNHNN and SYGVQD (reference sequence). This CDR3 comprises 13 residues. V gave up 4 bases and J gave up 8 bases, with 12 bases separating them. The CDR3 region has the DNA TGCGCCAGCAGTGCTAGGGGGGGCCATGAGCAGTTCTTC. The encoded protein is CASSARGGHEQFF.

The chain links TRBV28 to TRBJ2-7; D is tentatively TRBD1 or TRBD2 (5 bases each). The germline V and J ends were trimmed by 5 bases and 2 bases, with 13 bases remaining between them. This CDR3 spans 14 amino acids. Germline V CDR1 and CDR2: MDHEN, SYDVKM. The DNA for the CDR3 is TGTGCCAGCAGTCCGGGGTGGGGGACCTACGAGCAGTACTTC. Amino acids: CASSPGWGTYEQYF. The full variable domain, in which reference TRBV28 and TRBJ2-7 provide the parts outside the CDR3, is DVKVTQSSRYLVKRTGEKVFLECVQDMDHENMFWYRQDPGLGLRLIYFSYDVKMKEKGDIPEGYSVSREKKERFSLILESASTNQTSMYLCASSPGWGTYEQYFGPGTRLTVT.

The V gene is TRBV28, the J gene TRBJ2-3; D gene unclear. Germline V gene sequence: CDR1 MDHEN, CDR2 SYDVKM. The CDR3 has 14 amino acids. The V end lost 6 bases, the J end lost 5 bases, and 15 bases lay between the germline ends. CDR3 residues: CASRAHTVEDTQYF. The CDR3 nucleotides read TGTGCCAGCAGGGCCCACACGGTAGAAGATACGCAGTATTTT.

The chain carries TRBV6-5 and TRBJ2-7; the D gene is possibly TRBD2 (6 bases). Trimming took 4 bases from V and 6 from J, leaving 13 bases between them. The germline gives CDR1 MNHEY, CDR2 SVGAGI. This CDR3 region has 13 residues. The CDR3 bases are TGTGCCAGCAGTTCGCGGGGTGATTCCGAGCAGTACTTC. Translation: CASSSRGDSEQYF.

The chain links TRBV28 to TRBJ2-7; perhaps TRBD1 as D (6 bases). CDR3 length: 15 residues. Per germline, CDR1 MDHEN and CDR2 SYDVKM. V gave up 3 bases and J gave up 4 bases, with 16 bases separating them. The CDR3 DNA follows: TGTGCCAGCAGTTTCGAGGACAAGGGGGAATACGAGCAGTACTTC. Translated: CASSFEDKGEYEQYF.

V gene TRBV9 combines with J gene TRBJ2-3, with TRBD2 identical over 10 bases. With 3 bases clipped from V and 6 bases from J, the junction kept 4 bases outside the gene matches. In germline, CDR1 is SGDLS, CDR2 YYNGEE. This CDR3 has 14 amino acids. Here the CDR3 reads CASSASGRMDTQYF. DNA for the CDR3: TGTGCCAGCAGCGCTAGCGGGAGAATGGATACGCAGTATTTT.